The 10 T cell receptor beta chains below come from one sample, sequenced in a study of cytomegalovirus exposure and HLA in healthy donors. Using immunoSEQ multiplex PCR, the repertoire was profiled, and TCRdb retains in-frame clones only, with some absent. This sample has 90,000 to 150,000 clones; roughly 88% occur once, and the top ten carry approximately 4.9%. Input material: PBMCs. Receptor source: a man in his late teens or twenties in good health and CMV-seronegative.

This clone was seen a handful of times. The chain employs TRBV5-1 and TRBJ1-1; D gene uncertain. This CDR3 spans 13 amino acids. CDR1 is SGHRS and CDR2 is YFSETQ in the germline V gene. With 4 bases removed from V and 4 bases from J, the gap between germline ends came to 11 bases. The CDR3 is CASSETGGTEAFF. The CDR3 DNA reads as TGCGCCAGCAGCGAAACGGGAGGCACTGAAGCTTTCTTT.

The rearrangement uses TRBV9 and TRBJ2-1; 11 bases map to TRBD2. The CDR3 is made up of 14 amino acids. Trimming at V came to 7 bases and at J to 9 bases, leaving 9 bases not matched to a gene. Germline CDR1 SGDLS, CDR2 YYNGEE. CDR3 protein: CASLLTSGEGEQFF. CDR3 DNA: TGTGCCAGCTTACTGACTAGCGGGGAAGGTGAGCAGTTCTTC.

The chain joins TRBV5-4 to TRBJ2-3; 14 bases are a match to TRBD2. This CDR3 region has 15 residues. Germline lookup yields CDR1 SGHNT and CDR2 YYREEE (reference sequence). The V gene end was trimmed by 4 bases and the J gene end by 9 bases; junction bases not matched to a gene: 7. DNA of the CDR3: TGTGCCAGCAGCAAAGGACTAGCGGGGGGCCTAACGCAGTATTTT. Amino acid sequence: CASSKGLAGGLTQYF.

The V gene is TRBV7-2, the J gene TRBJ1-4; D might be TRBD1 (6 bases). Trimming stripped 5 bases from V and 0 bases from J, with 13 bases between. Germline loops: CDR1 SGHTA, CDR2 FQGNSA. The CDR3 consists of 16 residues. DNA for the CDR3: TGTGCCAGCAGCCCTCACACAGGGACAACTAATGAAAAACTGTTTTTT. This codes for CASSPHTGTTNEKLFF. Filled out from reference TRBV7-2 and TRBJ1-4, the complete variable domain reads GAGVSQSPSNKVTEKGKDVELRCDPISGHTALYWYRQSLGQGLEFLIYFQGNSAPDKSGLPSDRFSAERTGGSVSTLTIQRTQQEDSAVYLCASSPHTGTTNEKLFFGSGTQLSVL.

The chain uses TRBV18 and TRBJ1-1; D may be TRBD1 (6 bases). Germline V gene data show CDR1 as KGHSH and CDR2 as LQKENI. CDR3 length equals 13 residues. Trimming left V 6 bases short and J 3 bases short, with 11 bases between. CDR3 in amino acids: CASSTQGDTEAFF. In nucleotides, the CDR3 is TGTGCCAGCTCGACACAGGGCGACACTGAAGCTTTCTTT.

The CDR3: CASSLTLGSTEAFF. The CDR3 DNA follows: TGTGCCAGCAGCCTGACACTCGGAAGCACTGAAGCTTTCTTT. This chain connects TRBV7-9 to TRBJ1-1; D remains unclear. Looked up from germline, CDR1 is SEHNR and CDR2 is FQNEAQ (reference sequence). This CDR3 spans 14 amino acids. V was shortened by 5 bases and J by 4 bases, with 14 bases between the two germline ends.

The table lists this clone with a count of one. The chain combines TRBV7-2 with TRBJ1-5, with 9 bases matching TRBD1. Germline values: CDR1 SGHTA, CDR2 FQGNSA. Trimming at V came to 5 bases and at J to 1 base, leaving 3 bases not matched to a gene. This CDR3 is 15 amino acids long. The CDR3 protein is CASSEDRGSNQPQHF. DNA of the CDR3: TGTGCCAGCAGCGAAGACAGGGGGAGCAATCAGCCCCAGCATTTT.

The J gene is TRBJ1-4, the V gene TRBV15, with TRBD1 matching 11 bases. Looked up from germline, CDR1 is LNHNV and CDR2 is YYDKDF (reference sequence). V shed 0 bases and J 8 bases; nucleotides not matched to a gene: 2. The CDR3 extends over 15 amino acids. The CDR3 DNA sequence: TGTGCCACCAGCAGAGAGGGACAGGGGGACGAAAAACTGTTTTTT. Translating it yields CATSREGQGDEKLFF.

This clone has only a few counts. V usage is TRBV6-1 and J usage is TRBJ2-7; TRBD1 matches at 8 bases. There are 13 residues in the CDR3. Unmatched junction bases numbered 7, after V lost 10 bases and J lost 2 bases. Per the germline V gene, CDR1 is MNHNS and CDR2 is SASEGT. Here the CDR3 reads CATQGQETYEQYF. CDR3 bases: TGTGCCACCCAGGGACAGGAAACCTACGAGCAGTACTTC.

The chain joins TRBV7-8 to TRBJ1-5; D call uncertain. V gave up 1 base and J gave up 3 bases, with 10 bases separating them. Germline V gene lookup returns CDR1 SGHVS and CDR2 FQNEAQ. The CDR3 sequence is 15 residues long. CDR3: CASSLGEGDNQPQHF. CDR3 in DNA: TGTGCCAGCAGCTTAGGGGAGGGAGACAATCAGCCCCAGCATTTT.